What follows is one T cell receptor (beta chain) and its context. As yet, its antigen is unknown. Construction of TCR beta libraries relied on iRepertoire HTBI primers and on Arm-PCR targeting CDR3 regions. TCRdb analysed the multiplex PCR reads with MiXCR anew, one entry per CDR3 protein. The data show over 500,000 distinct CDR3 sequences, 16% seen once. This specimen belongs to a study of regulatory T cells in long-lasting Graves disease. Described time point: newly diagnosed GD, antithyroid drugs for less than 3 months. Making the TCR library involved RNA that had been extracted from PBMCs. The length of the CDR3 is 15 residues. CDR1 and CDR2 (germline): SGDLS, YYNGEE. The junction had 5 bases not matched to a gene; V was cut back by 4 bases and J by 2 bases. General observations from the study: Persistent Graves' patients had lower TCR diversity than newly diagnosed ones.

These data also formed part of another study, on T cells in Graves' hyperthyroidism and ophthalmopathy. From that report: Orbital computed tomography and thyroid ultrasound, together with serum TRAb and thyroxine and clinical symptoms, were used for diagnoses.

The sequences come from peripheral blood mononuclear cells (PBMCs), collected at new diagnosis, from a patient treated with antithyroid drugs. The chain combines TRBV9 with TRBJ2-1, with 8 nucleotides matching TRBD2. This sequence was found in a man between 18 and 35 years old with Graves disease. CDR3 bases: TGTGCCAGCAGCCAAGCGGGAGTGACCTACAATGAGCAGTTCTTC. This encodes CASSQAGVTYNEQFF.